The rows below give T cell receptor beta chains drawn from one sample of a study of neoadjuvant anti-PD-1 for oral cavity cancer. Generated by immunoSEQ multiplex PCR, the TCRdb table keeps only in-frame clones and is missing some. The sample lists 9,500 to 15,000 clones, over 55% occurring once. The specimen was PBMCs, collected after nivolumab (anti-PD-1) treatment. Receptor source: a person between 35 and 79 years old with oral cavity squamous cell carcinoma. The CDR3 runs from the conserved cysteine through the conserved F or W.

14,TRBJ1-1,TRBV7-9,CASRNRQGNTEAFF
17,TRBJ2-3,TRBV10-1,CASSESTRQGYTDTQYF
14,TRBJ2-1,TRBV30,CAWTRGAKTGALLF
15,TRBJ2-5,TRBV6-5,CASSGSGTQTETQYF
11,TRBJ2-7,TRBV10-1,CASSLGGEQYF
14,TRBJ1-2,TRBV5-1,CASSPQTGGYGYTF
16,TRBJ2-7,TRBV21-1,CASGLSSGSEGYEQYF
15,TRBJ1-1,TRBV6-5,CASRRTGTGNTEAFF
14,TRBJ2-7,TRBV25-1,CASSEAVWAGEQYF
16,TRBJ1-1,TRBV7-3,CASSWTGGLGNTEAFF
15,TRBJ2-3,TRBV27,CASSLRWGITDTQYF
14,TRBJ2-3,TRBV29-1,CSVERGDSTDTQYF
19,TRBJ2-6,TRBV4-1,CASSHNFRRGASGANVLTF
18,TRBJ2-2,TRBV28,CASSLMYGRYTGTGELFF
12,TRBJ2-1,TRBV7-8,CASSSRSSEQFF
15,TRBJ1-5,TRBV7-8,CASSIDRALLQPQHF
12,TRBJ2-5,TRBV19,CASSIGGETQYF
14,TRBJ2-7,TRBV19,CASSPRQGAYEQYF
16,TRBJ2-7,TRBV10-3,CAISDGTRTGIYEQYF
14,TRBJ2-3,TRBV6-1,CASSADRGRDTQYF
14,TRBJ2-7,TRBV5-1,CASSLRSSSYEQYF
15,TRBJ1-2,TRBV2,CASSASGGLSYGYTF
16,TRBJ2-1,TRBV21-1,CAIPGSQSPRGNEQFF
14,TRBJ1-2,TRBV27,CASSFRQGYYGYTF
15,TRBJ1-1,TRBV9,CASSTTQGAYTEAFF
13,TRBJ1-1,TRBV30,CAWSVQGDTEAFF
15,TRBJ1-6,TRBV5-1,CASSLAGGGRSPLHF
11,TRBJ1-1,TRBV6-5,CASSGANEAFF
14,TRBJ1-1,TRBV5-1,CASKREQGATEAFF
20,TRBJ1-3,TRBV4-1,CASSLGPTNPYSSSGNTIYF
17,TRBJ2-7,TRBV4-1,CASSQSGLAGEFYEQYF